This TCR beta chain stems from a study of blood T cell repertoires in COVID-19. The data were produced by immunoSEQ multiplex PCR, yet TCRdb's version contains in-frame clones alone and is incomplete. Counted here are 95,000 to 150,000 clones, roughly 90% occurring once; the ten biggest clones make up roughly 8%. With respect to this clone: In the same sample, other DNA sequences code for this CDR3.

The sequencing sample was made of peripheral blood. The receptor was isolated from a middle-aged man with acute or convalescent COVID-19.

CDR3 amino acids: CASGRGYEQYF. CDR3 bases: TGTGCTAGTGGCCGAGGGTACGAGCAGTACTTC. The chain uses TRBV12-5 and TRBJ2-7, with a weak D call TRBD2 (5 bases). Germline lookup yields CDR1 LGHNT and CDR2 FRNRAP. This CDR3 has 11 residues. The V end lost 6 bases, the J end lost 4 bases, and 7 bases lay between the germline ends.